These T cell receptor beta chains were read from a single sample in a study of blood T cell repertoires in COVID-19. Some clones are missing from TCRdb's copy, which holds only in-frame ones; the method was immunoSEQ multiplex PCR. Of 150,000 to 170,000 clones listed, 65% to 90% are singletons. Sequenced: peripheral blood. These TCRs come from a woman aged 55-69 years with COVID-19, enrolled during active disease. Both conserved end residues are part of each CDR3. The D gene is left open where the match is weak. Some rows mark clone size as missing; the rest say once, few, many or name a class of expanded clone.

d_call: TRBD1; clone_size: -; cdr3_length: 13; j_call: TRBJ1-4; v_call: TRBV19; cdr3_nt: TGTGCCAGTAATGGACAGGGGAATGAAAAACTGTTTTTT; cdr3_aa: CASNGQGNEKLFF
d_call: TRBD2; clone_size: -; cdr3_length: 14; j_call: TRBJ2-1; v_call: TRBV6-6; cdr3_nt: TGTGCCAGCAGCTTAGCGGGAGGGTACAATGAGCAGTTCTTC; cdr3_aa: CASSLAGGYNEQFF
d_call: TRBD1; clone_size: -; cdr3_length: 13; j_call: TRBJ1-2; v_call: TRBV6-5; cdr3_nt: TGTGCCAGCATCCGGACAGGGACTTTCGGCTACACCTTC; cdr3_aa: CASIRTGTFGYTF
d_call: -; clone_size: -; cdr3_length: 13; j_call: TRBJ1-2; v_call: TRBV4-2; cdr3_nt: TGTGCCAGCAGCCAAGACGGGGTCTATGGCTACACCTTC; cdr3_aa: CASSQDGVYGYTF
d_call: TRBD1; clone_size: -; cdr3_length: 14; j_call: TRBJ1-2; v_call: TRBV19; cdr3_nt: TGTGCCAGTAGCACAGGGGGCAAGAACTATGGCTACACCTTC; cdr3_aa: CASSTGGKNYGYTF
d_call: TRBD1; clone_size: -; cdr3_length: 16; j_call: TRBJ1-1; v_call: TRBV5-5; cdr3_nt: TGTGCCAGCAGCTTGTCTCCCACAGGGGTACGCACTGAAGCTTTCTTT; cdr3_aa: CASSLSPTGVRTEAFF
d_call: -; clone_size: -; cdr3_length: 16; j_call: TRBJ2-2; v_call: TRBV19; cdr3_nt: TGTGCCAGTAGTGACGGGAGCCCAACGAACACCGGGGAGCTGTTTTTT; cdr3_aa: CASSDGSPTNTGELFF
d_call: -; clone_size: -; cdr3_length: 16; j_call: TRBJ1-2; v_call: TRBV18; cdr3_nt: TGTGCCAGCTCACCCTCAAAGGCGGGGGTAAACTATGGCTACACCTTC; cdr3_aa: CASSPSKAGVNYGYTF
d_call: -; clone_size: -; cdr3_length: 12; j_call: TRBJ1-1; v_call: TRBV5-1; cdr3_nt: TGCGCCAGCAGCATAGAGAGCACTGAAGCTTTCTTT; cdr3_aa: CASSIESTEAFF
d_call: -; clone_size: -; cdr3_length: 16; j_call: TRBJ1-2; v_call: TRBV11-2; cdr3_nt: TGTGCCAGCAGCAGAATAGGGGGGGCCTCTAACTATGGCTACACCTTC; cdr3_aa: CASSRIGGASNYGYTF
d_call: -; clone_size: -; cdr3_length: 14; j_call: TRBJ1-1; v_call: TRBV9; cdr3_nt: TGTGCCAGCAGCGTAGATAATGGAGACACTGAAGCTTTCTTT; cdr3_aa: CASSVDNGDTEAFF
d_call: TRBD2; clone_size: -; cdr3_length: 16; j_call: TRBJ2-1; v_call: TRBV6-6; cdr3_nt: TGTGCCAGCAGGTCCCGGACTAGTTGGGGGAGGGATGAGCAGTTCTTC; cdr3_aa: CASRSRTSWGRDEQFF
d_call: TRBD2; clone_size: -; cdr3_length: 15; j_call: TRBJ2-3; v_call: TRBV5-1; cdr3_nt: TGCGCCAGCAGCTTGCAGCGGGGGAACATAGATACGCAGTATTTT; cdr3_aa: CASSLQRGNIDTQYF
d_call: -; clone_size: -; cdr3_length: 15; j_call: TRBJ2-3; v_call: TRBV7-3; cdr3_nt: TGTGCCAGCAGCTCCGACTACCTTTCCACAGATACGCAGTATTTT; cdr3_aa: CASSSDYLSTDTQYF
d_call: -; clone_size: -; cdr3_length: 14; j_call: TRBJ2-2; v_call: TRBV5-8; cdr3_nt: TGTGCCAGCAGCTTGGAGTACCGGACCGGGGAGCTGTTTTTT; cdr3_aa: CASSLEYRTGELFF
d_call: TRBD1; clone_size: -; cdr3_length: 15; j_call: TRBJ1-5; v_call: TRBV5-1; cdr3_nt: TGCGCCAGCAGCCAGACAGGGGGCAGCAATCAGCCCCAGCATTTT; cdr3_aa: CASSQTGGSNQPQHF
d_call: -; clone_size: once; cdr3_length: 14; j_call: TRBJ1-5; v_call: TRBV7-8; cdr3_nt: TGTGCCAGCAGCTTGACAGCTGAGAATCAGCCCCAGCATTTT; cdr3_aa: CASSLTAENQPQHF
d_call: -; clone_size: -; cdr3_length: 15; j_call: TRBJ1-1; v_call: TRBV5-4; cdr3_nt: TGTGCCAGCAGTTATGACAGCCCCCCGAACACTGAAGCTTTCTTT; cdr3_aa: CASSYDSPPNTEAFF
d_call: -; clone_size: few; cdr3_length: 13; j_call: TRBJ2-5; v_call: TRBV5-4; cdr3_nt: TGTGCCAGCAGCGTGGGACTGCAAGAGACCCAGTACTTC; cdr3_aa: CASSVGLQETQYF
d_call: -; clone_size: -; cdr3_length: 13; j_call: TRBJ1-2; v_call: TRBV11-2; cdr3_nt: TGTGCCAGCAGCCAACAACAGGGTTATGGCTACACCTTC; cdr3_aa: CASSQQQGYGYTF
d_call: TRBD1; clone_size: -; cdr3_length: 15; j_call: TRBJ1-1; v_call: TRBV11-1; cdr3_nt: TGTGCCAGCAGCCCTCGGACAGGAGTAAGGACTGAAGCTTTCTTT; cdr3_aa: CASSPRTGVRTEAFF
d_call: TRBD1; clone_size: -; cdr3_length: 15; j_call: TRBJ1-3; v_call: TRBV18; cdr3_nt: TGTGCCAGCTCACTCCGGGACAGGGCTGGAAACACCATATATTTT; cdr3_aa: CASSLRDRAGNTIYF
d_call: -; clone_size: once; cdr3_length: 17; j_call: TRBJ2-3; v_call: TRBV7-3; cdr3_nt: TGTGCCAGCAGCTTAAGGGCCTTTGGGACTAGCACAGATACGCAGTATTTT; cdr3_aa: CASSLRAFGTSTDTQYF
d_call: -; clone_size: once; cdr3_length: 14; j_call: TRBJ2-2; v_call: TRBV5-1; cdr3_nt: TGCGCCAGCAGCAGTGGAGTGGGCACCGGGGAGCTGTTTTTT; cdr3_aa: CASSSGVGTGELFF
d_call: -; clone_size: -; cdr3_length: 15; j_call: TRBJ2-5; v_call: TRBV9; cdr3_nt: TGTGCCAGCAGCGTAGAATGGTACAGCCAAGAGACCCAGTACTTC; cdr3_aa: CASSVEWYSQETQYF
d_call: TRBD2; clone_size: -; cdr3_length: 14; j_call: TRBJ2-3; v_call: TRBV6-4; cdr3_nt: TGTGCCAGCAGTGACGGGACTAGCGGTGATACGCAGTATTTT; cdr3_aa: CASSDGTSGDTQYF
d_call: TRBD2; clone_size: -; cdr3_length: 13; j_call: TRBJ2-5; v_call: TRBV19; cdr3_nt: TGTGCCCCCCTAGCGGGGGGCAGGGAGACCCAGTACTTC; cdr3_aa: CAPLAGGRETQYF
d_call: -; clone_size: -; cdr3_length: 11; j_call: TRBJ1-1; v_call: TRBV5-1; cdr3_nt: TGCGCCAGTTCCATGAACACTGAAGCTTTCTTT; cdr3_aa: CASSMNTEAFF
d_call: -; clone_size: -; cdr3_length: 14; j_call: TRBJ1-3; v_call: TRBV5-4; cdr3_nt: TGTGCCAGCAGCAGACAGTACTCTGGAAACACCATATATTTT; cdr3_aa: CASSRQYSGNTIYF
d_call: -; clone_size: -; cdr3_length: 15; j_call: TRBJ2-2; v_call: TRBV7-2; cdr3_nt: TGTGCCAGCAGCTTGAAGGCGGCGAACACCGGGGAGCTGTTTTTT; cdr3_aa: CASSLKAANTGELFF
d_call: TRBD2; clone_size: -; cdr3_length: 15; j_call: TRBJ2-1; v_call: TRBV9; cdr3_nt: TGTGCCAGCAGCGTAGGGAGCGGGGATTACAATGAGCAGTTCTTC; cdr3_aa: CASSVGSGDYNEQFF
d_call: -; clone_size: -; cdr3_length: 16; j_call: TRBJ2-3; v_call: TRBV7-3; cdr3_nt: TGTGCCAGCAGCCGGTTCGGGACTGGCAGCACAGATACGCAGTATTTT; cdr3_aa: CASSRFGTGSTDTQYF
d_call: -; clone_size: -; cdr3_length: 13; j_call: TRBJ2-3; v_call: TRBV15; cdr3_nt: TGTGCCACCAGCAGAGGGGCGGGAGATACGCAGTATTTT; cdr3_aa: CATSRGAGDTQYF
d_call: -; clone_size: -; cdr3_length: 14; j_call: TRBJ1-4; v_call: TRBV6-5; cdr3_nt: TGTGCCAGCAGTATGACTCGACAGCCGGGAAAACTGTTTTTT; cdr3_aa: CASSMTRQPGKLFF
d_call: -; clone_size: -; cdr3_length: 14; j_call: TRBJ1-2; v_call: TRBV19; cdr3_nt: TGTGCCAGTAGTATAGTGACAGCCGACTATGGCTACACCTTC; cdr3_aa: CASSIVTADYGYTF
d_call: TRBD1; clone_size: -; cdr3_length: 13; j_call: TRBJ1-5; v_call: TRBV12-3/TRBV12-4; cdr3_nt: TGTGCCAGCAGTCCAGGGGGCCCGCAGCCCCAGCATTTT; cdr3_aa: CASSPGGPQPQHF
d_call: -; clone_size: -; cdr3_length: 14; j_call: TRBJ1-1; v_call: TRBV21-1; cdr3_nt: TGTGCCAGCAGCACCTACAGGGGGTTCACTGAAGCTTTCTTT; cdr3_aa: CASSTYRGFTEAFF
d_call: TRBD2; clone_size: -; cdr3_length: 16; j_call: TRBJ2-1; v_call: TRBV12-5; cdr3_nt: TGTGCTAGTGCCAAGACTAGCGGGGGGACCTACAATGAGCAGTTCTTC; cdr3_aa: CASAKTSGGTYNEQFF
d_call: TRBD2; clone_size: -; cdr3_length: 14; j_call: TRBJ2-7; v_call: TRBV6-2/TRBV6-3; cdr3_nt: TGTGCCAGCAGCAGGACTAGCGGAGGGTACGAGCAGTACTTC; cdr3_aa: CASSRTSGGYEQYF
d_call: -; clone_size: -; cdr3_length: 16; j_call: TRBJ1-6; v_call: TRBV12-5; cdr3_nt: TGTGCTAGTGGACCTTCACAGGGATCCTATAATTCACCCCTCCACTTT; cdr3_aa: CASGPSQGSYNSPLHF
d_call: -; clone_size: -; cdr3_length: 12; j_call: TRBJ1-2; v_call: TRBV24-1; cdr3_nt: TGTGCCACCAGTGATACCACTGACAGGACTTACTTC; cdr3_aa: CATSDTTDRTYF
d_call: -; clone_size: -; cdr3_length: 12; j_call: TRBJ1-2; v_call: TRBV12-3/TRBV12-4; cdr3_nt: TGTGCCAGCAGTTTTATCGGGAGCGGCTACACCTTC; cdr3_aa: CASSFIGSGYTF
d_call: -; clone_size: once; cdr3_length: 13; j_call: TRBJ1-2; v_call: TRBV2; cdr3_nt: TGTGCCAGCAAAGGGGGAGCTAACTATGGCTACACCTTC; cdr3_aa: CASKGGANYGYTF
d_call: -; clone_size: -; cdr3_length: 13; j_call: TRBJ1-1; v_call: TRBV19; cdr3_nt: TGTGCCAGTAGTATTGGAGGAATTACTGAAGCTTTCTTT; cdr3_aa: CASSIGGITEAFF
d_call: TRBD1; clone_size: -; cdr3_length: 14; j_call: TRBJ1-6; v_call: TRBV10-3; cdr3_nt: TGTGCCATCAGAGGTACAGGGGTAAGGTCACCCCTCCACTTT; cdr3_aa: CAIRGTGVRSPLHF
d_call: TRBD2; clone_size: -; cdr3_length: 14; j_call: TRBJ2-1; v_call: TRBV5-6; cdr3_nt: TGTGCCAGCAGGGGAGCGGGATCCTACAATGAGCAGTTCTTC; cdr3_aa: CASRGAGSYNEQFF
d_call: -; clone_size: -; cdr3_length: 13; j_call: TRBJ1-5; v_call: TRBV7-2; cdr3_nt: TGTGCCAGCAGCTTAGGGCAGGGGCAGCCCCAGCATTTT; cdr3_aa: CASSLGQGQPQHF
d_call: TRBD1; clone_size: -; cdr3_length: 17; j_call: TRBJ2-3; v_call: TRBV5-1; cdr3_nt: TGCGCCAGCAGCCTGGGGCACCGGGACAGCCGCACAGATACGCAGTATTTT; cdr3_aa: CASSLGHRDSRTDTQYF
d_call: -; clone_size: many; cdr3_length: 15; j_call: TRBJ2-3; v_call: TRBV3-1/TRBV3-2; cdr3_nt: TGTGCCAGCAGCCAAGATCTCGGTAGCACAGATACGCAGTATTTT; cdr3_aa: CASSQDLGSTDTQYF
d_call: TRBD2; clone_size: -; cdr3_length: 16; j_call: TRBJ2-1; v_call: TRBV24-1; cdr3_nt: TGTGCCACCAGTGATTTGTATAGCGGGGGGGGGAATGAGCAGTTCTTC; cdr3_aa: CATSDLYSGGGNEQFF
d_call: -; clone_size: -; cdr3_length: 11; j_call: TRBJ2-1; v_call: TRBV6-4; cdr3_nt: TGTGCCAGCAGTGATTCAGGGGAACAGTTCTTC; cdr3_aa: CASSDSGEQFF
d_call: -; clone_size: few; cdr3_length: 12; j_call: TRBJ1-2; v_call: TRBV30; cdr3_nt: TGTGCCTGGAGTGTACAGGATCACAGCTACACCTTC; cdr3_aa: CAWSVQDHSYTF
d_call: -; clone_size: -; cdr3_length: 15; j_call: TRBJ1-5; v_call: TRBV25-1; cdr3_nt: TGTGCCAGCAAAGGACAGATTGATAGCAATCAGCCCCAGCATTTT; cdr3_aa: CASKGQIDSNQPQHF
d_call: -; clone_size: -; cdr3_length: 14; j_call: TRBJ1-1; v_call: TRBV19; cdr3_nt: TGTGCCAGTAGCCGTCAGGTCATGAACACTGAAGCTTTCTTT; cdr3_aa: CASSRQVMNTEAFF
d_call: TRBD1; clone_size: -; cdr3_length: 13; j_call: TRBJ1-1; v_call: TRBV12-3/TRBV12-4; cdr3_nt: TGTGCCAGCAGTTTCAGGGGGCAGGGGGCAGCTTTCTTT; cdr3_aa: CASSFRGQGAAFF
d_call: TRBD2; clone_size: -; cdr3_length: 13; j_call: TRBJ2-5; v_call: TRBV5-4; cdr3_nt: TGTGCCAGCAGCCTACAACTAGCGGAGACCCAGTACTTC; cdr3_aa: CASSLQLAETQYF